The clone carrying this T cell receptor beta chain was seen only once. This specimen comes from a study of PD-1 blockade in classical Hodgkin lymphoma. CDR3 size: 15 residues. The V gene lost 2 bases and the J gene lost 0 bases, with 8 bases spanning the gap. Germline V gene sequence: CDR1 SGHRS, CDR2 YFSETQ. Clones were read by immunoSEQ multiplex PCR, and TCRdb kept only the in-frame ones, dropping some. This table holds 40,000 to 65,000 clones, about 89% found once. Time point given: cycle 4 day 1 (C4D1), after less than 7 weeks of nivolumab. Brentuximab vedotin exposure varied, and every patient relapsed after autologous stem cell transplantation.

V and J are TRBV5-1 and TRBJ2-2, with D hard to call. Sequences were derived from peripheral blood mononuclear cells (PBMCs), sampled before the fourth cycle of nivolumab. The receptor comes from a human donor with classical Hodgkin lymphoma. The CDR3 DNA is TGCGCCAGCAGCTTAGGCGGAACGAACACCGGGGAGCTGTTTTTT. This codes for CASSLGGTNTGELFF.